This entry describes one TCR beta chain. The sample is drawn from a study of blood T cell repertoires in COVID-19. The data were produced by immunoSEQ multiplex PCR, yet TCRdb's version contains in-frame clones alone and is incomplete. This sample has about 270,000 clones, with approximately 85% found just once. The CDR3 extends over 15 amino acids. Germline CDR1 reads MDHEN; CDR2 reads SYDVKM. Deletions cut 4 bases from V and 0 bases from J, with 12 bases between. The sequence was collected from a woman between 70 and 85 years old with acute or convalescent COVID-19. The sequenced sample was peripheral blood. The V and J genes are TRBV28 and TRBJ1-1, with no clear D. The CDR3 nucleotides are TGTGCCAGCAGTTCAACCGCGGCCTTGAACACTGAAGCTTTCTTT. This codes for CASSSTAALNTEAFF. Combining the CDR3 with reference TRBV28 and TRBJ1-1 gives the whole variable domain DVKVTQSSRYLVKRTGEKVFLECVQDMDHENMFWYRQDPGLGLRLIYFSYDVKMKEKGDIPEGYSVSREKKERFSLILESASTNQTSMYLCASSSTAALNTEAFFGQGTRLTVV.